One sample yielded the 30 T cell receptor beta chains listed below, sequenced in a study of T-cell memory formation after mild COVID-19. MiXCR, run by TCRdb on the 5' RACE reads, gives a single entry per CDR3 protein. Among more than 300,000 distinct CDR3 sequences listed, over 11% were seen once. Sequences were obtained from PBMCs or a T cell subset sorted from them (not recorded which). The receptors stem from a man younger than 35 who had mild COVID-19 (a few samples of this study predate the infection). Cell type and time point are not known.

The gene calls are TRBV24-1 and TRBJ1-5; 8 bases align to TRBD1. The V gene end was trimmed by 2 bases and the J gene end by 2 bases; junction bases not matched to a gene: 7. The CDR3 contains 17 residues. The germline gives CDR1 KGHDR, CDR2 SFDVKD. The CDR3 reads CATSDSSRGQGNQPQHF. CDR3 nucleotide sequence: TGTGCCACCAGTGATTCAAGCAGGGGGCAGGGCAATCAGCCCCAGCATTTT.

This clonotype was detected only a few times. The chain combines TRBV7-9 with TRBJ1-3; no clear D gene. Trimming stripped 1 base from V and 10 bases from J, with 11 bases between. Germline loops: CDR1 SEHNR, CDR2 FQNEAQ (reference sequence). The CDR3 is made up of 13 amino acids. CDR3 protein: CASSLGDVGTIYF. CDR3 nucleotides: TGTGCCAGCAGCTTAGGAGATGTGGGGACCATATATTTT. The full variable domain, completed using reference TRBV7-9 and TRBJ1-3, is DTGVSQNPRHKITKRGQNVTFRCDPISEHNRLYWYRQTLGQGPEFLTYFQNEAQLEKSRLLSDRFSAERPKGSFSTLEIQRTEQGDSAMYLCASSLGDVGTIYFGEGSWLTVV.

The V gene is TRBV14, the J gene TRBJ1-3, with no clear D. The V end was cut by 2 bases, the J end by 7 bases, with 12 bases between. Germline V gene sequence: CDR1 SGHDN, CDR2 FVKESK. This CDR3 has 14 amino acids. In nucleotides, the CDR3 is TGTGCCAGCAGCCAACTTGGGATTTGGAACACCATATATTTT. It codes for CASSQLGIWNTIYF.

The chain joins TRBV20-1 to TRBJ1-5, with D unresolved. Trimming took 2 bases from V and 0 from J, leaving 2 bases between them. This CDR3 is built from 12 residues. Per germline, CDR1 DFQATT and CDR2 SNEGSKA (reference sequence). Here the CDR3 reads CSARSSNQPQHF. Written as DNA, the CDR3 is TGCAGTGCTAGAAGTAGCAATCAGCCCCAGCATTTT.

This clonotype was recorded many times. This chain joins TRBV5-5 and TRBJ2-3, with D uncertain. Germline CDR1 and CDR2: SGHKS and YYEKEE (reference sequence). This CDR3 contains 15 residues. V lost 0 bases, J lost 0 bases, and 8 bases lay in between. The CDR3 bases are TGTGCCAGCAGCTTGGAGTTTGCAAGCACAGATACGCAGTATTTT. Amino acids: CASSLEFASTDTQYF.

This clonotype was seen many times. This chain connects TRBV7-3 to TRBJ2-3; a weak D match, TRBD2 (5 bases). Germline assignment: CDR1 SGHTA and CDR2 FQGTGA. Trimming took off 2 bases at V and 0 bases at J, with 9 bases between the two ends. There are 15 residues in the CDR3. CDR3 sequence reads: CASSLLAASTDTQYF. CDR3 coding DNA: TGTGCCAGCAGCTTACTAGCAGCTAGCACAGATACGCAGTATTTT.

The J gene is TRBJ1-1, the V gene TRBV28; D remains unclear. This CDR3 region has 12 residues. CDR1 MDHEN and CDR2 SYDVKM come from the germline V gene. Trimming left V 3 bases short and J 1 base short, with 3 bases between. CDR3 DNA sequence: TGTGCCAGCAGTTTGAAGAACACTGAAGCTTTCTTT. Translating gives CASSLKNTEAFF.

The chain links TRBV7-2 to TRBJ1-2; D remains ambiguous. This CDR3 has 15 residues. Germline V gene lookup returns CDR1 SGHTA and CDR2 FQGNSA. V was clipped by 1 base and J by 4 bases, with 13 bases between them. The DNA for the CDR3 is TGTGCCAGCAGCTTAGATGCGGGATTCGGCTATGGCTACACCTTC. Amino acid sequence: CASSLDAGFGYGYTF.

The chain uses TRBV4-3 and TRBJ1-4, with TRBD1 identical over 8 bases. Germline loops: CDR1 LGHNA, CDR2 YSLEER. This CDR3 contains 17 residues. Unmatched junction bases numbered 11, after V lost 4 bases and J lost 4 bases. CDR3 nucleotide sequence: TGCGCCAGCAGCCTAGACAGGACAGGGACTTATAATGAAAAACTGTTTTTT. This sequence encodes CASSLDRTGTYNEKLFF.

The J gene is TRBJ2-7, the V gene TRBV11-2; a possible D gene is TRBD2 (5 bases). Trimming left V 1 base short and J 4 bases short, with 8 bases between. CDR3 length equals 13 residues. Germline V lookup: CDR1 SGHAT, CDR2 FQNNGV. This chain's CDR3 is CASSLVSGYEQYF. The CDR3 DNA reads TGTGCCAGCAGCTTAGTATCGGGATACGAGCAGTACTTC. The whole variable domain, remainder taken from reference TRBV11-2 and TRBJ2-7, is EAGVAQSPRYKIIEKRQSVAFWCNPISGHATLYWYQQILGQGPKLLIQFQNNGVVDDSQLPKDRFSAERLKGVDSTLKIQPAKLEDSAVYLCASSLVSGYEQYFGPGTRLTVT.

There are a few counts of this clonotype. The chain employs TRBV6-5 and TRBJ2-7, with D perhaps matching TRBD2 (5 bases). Per the germline V gene, CDR1 is MNHEY and CDR2 is SVGAGI. V was cut by 0 bases and J by 7 bases, with 10 bases left in between. The CDR3 totals 13 residues. As DNA, the CDR3 is TGTGCCAGCAGTTACTCACAGAGAGGGGAGCAGTACGTC. Translation gives CASSYSQRGEQYV.

This clonotype appeared many times. The junction shows a germline mismatch at one end, possibly a read error. The chain uses TRBV5-1 and TRBJ2-3; D is possibly TRBD1 (5 bases). Looked up from germline, CDR1 is SGHRS and CDR2 is YFSETQ. The CDR3 is 12 residues long. The CDR3 coding sequence is TGTGCCAGCAGCTTAGGGGCAGATACGCAGTATTTT. Protein sequence: CASSLGADTQYF.

This clonotype was found a few times. The genes are TRBV4-3 and TRBJ1-6; TRBD1 aligns across 8 bases. The J segment lost 10 bases and the V segment lost 0 bases, leaving 8 bases of the junction unmatched. Germline V CDR1 and CDR2: LGHNA, YSLEER. CDR3 size: 16 residues. The CDR3 region is CASSQEMTGVGSPLHF. In DNA form, the CDR3 reads TGCGCCAGCAGCCAAGAGATGACAGGGGTTGGATCACCCCTCCACTTT.

V usage is TRBV7-2 and J usage is TRBJ1-5; D is unresolved. V gave up 5 bases and J gave up 6 bases, with 11 bases separating them. CDR3 size: 13 residues. Germline CDR1 is SGHTA and CDR2 is FQGNSA. For the CDR3, the DNA is TGTGCCAGCAGCAGGGAAAACGGTCAGCCCCAGCATTTT. Its translation: CASSRENGQPQHF.

The genes are TRBV24-1 and TRBJ2-1; 9 positions match TRBD2. Germline V gene lookup returns CDR1 KGHDR and CDR2 SFDVKD. The V gene end was trimmed by 2 bases and the J gene end by 10 bases; junction bases not matched to a gene: 8. The CDR3 consists of 15 residues. The CDR3 DNA sequence: TGTGCCACCAGTGATTACAGCGGGGGGTCCCCCGAGCAGTTCTTC. Translated: CATSDYSGGSPEQFF.

The V gene is TRBV4-2, the J gene TRBJ2-1; 13 bases match TRBD2. The junction had 12 bases not matched to a gene; V was cut back by 2 bases and J by 8 bases. The CDR3 has 18 amino acids. Germline V gene lookup returns CDR1 LGHNA and CDR2 YNFKEQ. CDR3 region: CASSQSPTGTSGVYEQFF. The CDR3 nucleotides are TGTGCCAGCAGCCAATCCCCCACCGGGACTAGCGGGGTCTATGAGCAGTTCTTC.

This clonotype was counted a few times. V gene TRBV6-5 combines with J gene TRBJ1-6; D perhaps matches TRBD1 (6 bases). This CDR3 comprises 16 residues. V was trimmed by 2 bases and J by 6 bases, leaving 14 bases between them. Germline CDR1 and CDR2: MNHEY and SVGAGI. The DNA for the CDR3 is TGTGCCAGCAGTTACGACAGGCTAAGCCGTAATTCACCCCTCCACTTT. Translation gives CASSYDRLSRNSPLHF.

There are many counts of this clonotype. The chain employs TRBV29-1 and TRBJ2-3; 11 nucleotides line up with TRBD1. The CDR3 consists of 14 residues. The germline V gene encodes CDR1 SQVTM and CDR2 ANQGSEA. V was clipped by 7 bases and J by 8 bases; unmatched bases: 11. CDR3 protein: CSAFGTGGSGTQYF. The DNA of the CDR3 is TGCAGCGCCTTTGGGACAGGGGGAAGCGGTACGCAGTATTTT.

This clonotype was detected a few times. The rearrangement joins TRBV21-1 to TRBJ2-1; TRBD1, as called in the table, went unchecked against the DNA. TRBV21-1 is a pseudogene locus. The CDR3 runs 16 residues. DNA of the CDR3: TGTGCCAGCAGCACCCCGACAGGGAGCTCCTACAATGAGCAGTTCTTC. Its translation is CASSTPTGSSYNEQFF.

The chain has TRBV5-1 and TRBJ1-1, with D possibly being TRBD1 (5 bases). This CDR3 contains 16 residues. Trimming took off 1 base at V and 3 bases at J, with 16 bases between the two ends. CDR1 and CDR2 (germline): SGHRS, YFSETQ. The CDR3 protein is CASSLYVQGGYTEAFF. The DNA of the CDR3 is TGCGCCAGCAGCTTGTACGTTCAGGGTGGGTACACTGAAGCTTTCTTT.

The chain is built from TRBV5-6 and TRBJ2-7; 11 nucleotides match TRBD1. The CDR3 has 15 residues. Per germline, CDR1 SGHDT and CDR2 YYEEEE. Unmatched junction bases numbered 8, after V lost 4 bases and J lost 5 bases. The CDR3 DNA is TGTGCCAGCAGCACCCCACGGACAGGGGGCGACGAGCAGTACGTC. This translates into CASSTPRTGGDEQYV.

This clonotype was counted a few times. The J gene is TRBJ2-7, the V gene TRBV7-9; 9 nucleotides align to TRBD1. The CDR3 spans 14 residues. Germline assignment: CDR1 SEHNR and CDR2 FQNEAQ (reference sequence). V was clipped by 3 bases and J by 3 bases; unmatched bases: 3. The CDR3 reads CASSFGTGLYEQYV. CDR3 sequence (DNA): TGTGCCAGCAGCTTTGGGACAGGGCTCTACGAGCAGTACGTC.

This sequence joins TRBV18 and TRBJ1-2, with TRBD1 as a possible D gene (5 bases). The V and J ends lost 2 bases and 8 bases respectively, with 12 bases between them. The germline V gene has CDR1 KGHSH and CDR2 LQKENI. This CDR3 is 13 amino acids long. In DNA form, the CDR3 reads TGTGCCAGCTCACCATCCGACAGCAGGGGCTACACCTTC. It specifies CASSPSDSRGYTF.

This clonotype has only a few counts. V and J are TRBV10-3 and TRBJ2-7; a weak D match, TRBD1 (7 bases). Germline V gene lookup returns CDR1 ENHRY and CDR2 SYGVKD. V was trimmed by 6 bases and J by 2 bases, leaving 14 bases between them. The CDR3 totals 14 residues. CDR3 DNA: TGTGCCATCAGAACCCAGGGGGGAACCTACGAGCAGTACTTC. This encodes CAIRTQGGTYEQYF.

This clonotype was counted at least ten times. This chain joins TRBV5-1 and TRBJ1-2; no clear D. Trimming took 1 base from V and 8 from J, leaving 9 bases between them. The CDR3 consists of 12 residues. Germline lookup yields CDR1 SGHRS and CDR2 YFSETQ. CDR3 amino acids: CASSLNKRGYTF. In DNA, the CDR3 is TGCGCCAGCAGCTTGAACAAGAGAGGCTACACCTTC.

The chain has TRBV29-1 and TRBJ2-2, with a weak D call TRBD1 (5 bases). In germline, CDR1 is SQVTM, CDR2 ANQGSEA. The germline V and J ends were trimmed by 7 bases and 1 base, with 7 bases remaining between them. The CDR3 spans 12 residues. CDR3 DNA: TGCAGCGGTACAGGGAACACCGGGGAGCTGTTTTTT. It encodes CSGTGNTGELFF.

This clonotype has just a few counts. This rearrangement joins TRBV10-3 to TRBJ2-5, with 9 positions matching TRBD1. Germline lookup yields CDR1 ENHRY and CDR2 SYGVKD. The CDR3 spans 16 residues. V lost 2 bases, J lost 5 bases, and 9 bases stayed unmatched. CDR3 DNA: TGTGCCATCAGTGAGGCACCGGGACAGGGCTTGGAGACCCAGTACTTC. As protein: CAISEAPGQGLETQYF.

This sequence joins TRBV7-8 and TRBJ1-1; D is ambiguous. The germline gives CDR1 SGHVS, CDR2 FQNEAQ. Trimming shortened V by 4 bases and J by 0 bases, and 9 bases separated the two germline ends. This CDR3 has 14 residues. CDR3 residues: CASSSTPLNTEAFF. The CDR3 DNA sequence: TGTGCCAGCAGCTCGACGCCCTTGAACACTGAAGCTTTCTTT.

This clonotype was recorded a few times. The chain has TRBV9 and TRBJ1-2; D possibly corresponds to TRBD1 (6 bases). CDR3 length equals 14 residues. Germline V gene sequence: CDR1 SGDLS, CDR2 YYNGEE. Trimming removed 2 bases at V and 8 bases at J, with 16 bases between. The CDR3 is CASSVDGGPLGYTF. The CDR3 DNA sequence: TGTGCCAGCAGCGTTGACGGGGGCCCCTTAGGCTACACCTTC. Full variable domain (missing parts from reference TRBV9 and TRBJ1-2): DSGVTQTPKHLITATGQRVTLRCSPRSGDLSVYWYQQSLDQGLQFLIQYYNGEERAKGNILERFSAQQFPDLHSELNLSSLELGDSALYFCASSVDGGPLGYTFGSGTRLTVV.

This clonotype was seen only a few times. The chain couples TRBV7-9 to TRBJ2-2, with D unresolved. The germline V gene encodes CDR1 SEHNR and CDR2 FQNEAQ (reference sequence). CDR3 size: 15 residues. With 3 bases removed from V and 4 bases from J, the gap between germline ends came to 12 bases. The CDR3 reads CASSFKETSTGELFF. CDR3 bases: TGTGCCAGCAGCTTCAAGGAGACAAGCACCGGGGAGCTGTTTTTT.